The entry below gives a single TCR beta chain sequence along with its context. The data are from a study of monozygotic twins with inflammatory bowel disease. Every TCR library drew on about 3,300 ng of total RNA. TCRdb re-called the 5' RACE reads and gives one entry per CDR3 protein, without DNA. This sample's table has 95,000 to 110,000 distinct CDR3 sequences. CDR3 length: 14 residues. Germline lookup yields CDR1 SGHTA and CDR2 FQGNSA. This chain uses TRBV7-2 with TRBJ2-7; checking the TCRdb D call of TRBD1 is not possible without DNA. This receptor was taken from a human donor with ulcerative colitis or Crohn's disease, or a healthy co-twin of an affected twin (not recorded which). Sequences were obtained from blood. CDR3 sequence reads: CASSARHPVNEQYF.